This TCR beta chain was recovered during a study of CD8 T cells in ankylosing spondylitis. V was clipped by 1 base and J by 3 bases, with 14 bases between them. CDR3 length: 16 residues. Germline V gene data show CDR1 as MNHEY and CDR2 as SVGAGI. TCRdb re-called the 5' RACE reads with MiXCR, one entry per CDR3 protein. This table has 250,000 or so distinct CDR3 sequences, 24% appearing once. This chain uses TRBV6-5 with TRBJ2-3; D might be TRBD1 (5 bases). The material sequenced was blood, either unsorted or a sorted T cell fraction (not recorded which). This receptor was taken from a male donor with ankylosing spondylitis or in good health (not recorded which). The CDR3 nucleotides are TGTGCCAGCAGTTACTATGGAACAGGACCTACAGATACGCAGTATTTT. It yields the protein CASSYYGTGPTDTQYF.